The T cell receptor beta chain under discussion was sequenced for a study of blood T cell repertoires in COVID-19. Cohort assignment relied on participant-reported clinical history. Symptom resolution, clearance, or two negative PCRs marked the recovered donors of Cohort 3. Profiling relied on immunoSEQ multiplex PCR, and the TCRdb table lists in-frame clones only, not all of them. Among fewer than 400,000 clones listed, approximately 91% were seen once. CDR3 length equals 14 residues. With 6 bases removed from V and 0 bases from J, the gap between germline ends came to 9 bases. Germline CDR1 MDHEN, CDR2 SYDVKM.

Specimen: PBMCs or T cells enriched from blood (not recorded which). The chain has TRBV28 and TRBJ2-1; no firm D call. The clonotype comes from a man aged 55 to 69 who had recovered from COVID-19. The CDR3 DNA sequence: TGTGCCAGCAGATTAGTCGGCTCCTACAATGAGCAGTTCTTC. Its translation: CASRLVGSYNEQFF.